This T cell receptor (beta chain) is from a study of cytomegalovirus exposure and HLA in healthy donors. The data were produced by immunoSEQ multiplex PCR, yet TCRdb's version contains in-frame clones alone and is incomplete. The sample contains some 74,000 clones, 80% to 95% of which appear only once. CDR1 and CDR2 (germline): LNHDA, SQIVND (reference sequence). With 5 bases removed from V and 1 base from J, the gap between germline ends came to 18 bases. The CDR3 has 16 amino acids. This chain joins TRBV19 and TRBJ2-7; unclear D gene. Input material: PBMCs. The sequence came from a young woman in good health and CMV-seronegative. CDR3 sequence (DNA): TGTGCCAGTAGTCCCGGATCTCCCTGGGCGTCCTACGAGCAGTACTTC. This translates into CASSPGSPWASYEQYF.